One T cell receptor beta chain is described in this entry. Its antigen remains unidentified. Other DNA variants within this sample encode the same CDR3. CDR1 and CDR2 (germline): SGHRS, YFSETQ. The CDR3 consists of 14 residues. Germline trimming cut 4 bases from V and 9 bases from J; bases unmatched to any gene: 3. This sample is drawn from a study of CD8+ T cells in alopecia areata. RNA extraction was followed by reverse transcription into cDNA, which acted as the sequencing template. Assay: immunoSEQ multiplex PCR; the TCRdb copy retains only in-frame clones and omits some. Altogether approximately 300,000 clones are present, nearly 60% being singletons, with the ten largest covering more than 1.5%. Documented treatment: oral pan-JAK inhibitor, 5-10 mg twice daily. Cell sorting was applied to PBMCs, and CD4+ and CD8+ T cells were collected. Findings and limits, study-wide: Scalp samples also yield sequences of resident alphabeta T cells from normal skin. For patients receiving tofacitinib, scalp clonality and expanded CD8+ clones among the top 100 significantly decreased. Researchers report lesional scalp, most notably alopecia totalis/universalis, outstripped normal scalp in clonality.

The sequencing used CD4+ T cells sorted from blood, collected at week 24, from a patient treated with tofacitinib. This chain connects TRBV5-1 to TRBJ1-6, with TRBD1 identical over 11 bases. This TCR was recovered from a human donor with alopecia areata. CDR3 coding DNA: TGCGCCAGCAGCGCCGGGACAGGGGGTTCACCCCTCCACTTT. Its translation is CASSAGTGGSPLHF.